The 23 T cell receptor beta chains in this list originate from one sample, sequenced in a study of T cell responses to AZD1222 COVID-19 vaccine. Only in-frame clones appear in the TCRdb table, and some are missing; sequencing was by immunoSEQ multiplex PCR. The sample consists of 75,000 to 90,000 clones, roughly 90% of them appearing once. This sample comprised peripheral blood, obtained on day 0 of AZD1222 vaccination. All receptors come from an adult in good health.

The genes are TRBV4-1 and TRBJ2-3; 9 bases line up with TRBD1. Trimming at V came to 1 base and at J to 3 bases, leaving 11 bases not matched to a gene. The V gene's germline CDR1 is MGHRA and CDR2 YSYEKL. CDR3 length equals 18 residues. CDR3 region: CASSQGRAGQGRTDTQYF. The CDR3 nucleotides read TGCGCCAGCAGCCAAGGCAGGGCGGGACAGGGTAGGACAGATACGCAGTATTTT.

V is TRBV28 and J is TRBJ1-6, with a possible D match to TRBD1 (6 bases). Per germline, CDR1 MDHEN and CDR2 SYDVKM. Trimming pared 6 bases from V and 8 bases from J, leaving 14 bases between. This CDR3 spans 14 amino acids. The DNA of the CDR3 is TGTGCCAGCAGGGAAACGGACAGCGATTCACCCCTCCACTTT. Its translation: CASRETDSDSPLHF.

The chain links TRBV10-1 to TRBJ2-1; D uncertain. CDR1 and CDR2 (germline): WNHNN, SYGVQD (reference sequence). The CDR3 extends over 16 amino acids. The V end lost 6 bases, the J end lost 0 bases, and 15 bases lay between the germline ends. The CDR3 DNA reads as TGCGCCAGCAGAGGCGGTCGGGTCTTCTCCTACAATGAGCAGTTCTTC. The encoded protein is CASRGGRVFSYNEQFF.

The chain couples TRBV7-3 to TRBJ2-3; TRBD1 agrees at 8 bases. This CDR3 region has 15 residues. Germline values: CDR1 SGHTA, CDR2 FQGTGA. Unmatched junction bases numbered 10, after V lost 5 bases and J lost 6 bases. Here the CDR3 reads CASSATGQGADTQYF. The CDR3 DNA follows: TGTGCCAGCAGCGCCACAGGACAGGGAGCCGATACGCAGTATTTT.

The chain recombines TRBV6-2 or TRBV6-3 with TRBJ2-7; D is uncertain. The V and J ends lost 0 bases and 3 bases respectively, with 3 bases between them. CDR1 MNHEY and CDR2 SVGEGT come from the germline V gene. This CDR3 contains 12 residues. The CDR3 bases are TGTGCCAGCAGTTACTCGAACTACGAGCAGTACTTC. This encodes CASSYSNYEQYF.

The chain links TRBV6-4 to TRBJ2-3, with no clear D. V lost 6 bases, J lost 4 bases, and 8 bases lay in between. In germline, CDR1 is MRHNA, CDR2 SNTAGT. The CDR3 covers 12 residues. The CDR3 here is CASSDASDTQYF. The CDR3 nucleotides read TGTGCCAGCAGCGACGCATCAGATACGCAGTATTTT.

This clone was seen only once. The V call is TRBV27, the J call TRBJ1-2, with TRBD1 matching 9 bases. Germline CDR1 reads MNHEY; CDR2 reads SMNVEV (reference sequence). The junction had 7 bases not matched to a gene; V was cut back by 4 bases and J by 4 bases. CDR3 size: 15 residues. The CDR3 nucleotides read TGTGCCAGCAGTTCTCCGACAGGGGGAAGCTATGGCTACACCTTC. Its protein product is CASSSPTGGSYGYTF.

The rearrangement links TRBV30 to TRBJ1-6, with D tentatively TRBD1 (6 bases). Germline lookup yields CDR1 GTSNPN and CDR2 SVGIG (reference sequence). Trimming left V 0 bases short and J 6 bases short, with 15 bases between. This CDR3 contains 16 residues. The CDR3 region has the DNA TGTGCCTGGAGTGTAACTGGGGGCGTTTTTAATTCACCCCTCCACTTT. The encoded protein is CAWSVTGGVFNSPLHF.

In nucleotides, the CDR3 is TGTGCCAGCAGTACCCTAGCGGGGGTCCAAGAGACCCAGTACTTC. This sequence encodes CASSTLAGVQETQYF. The chain carries TRBV6-5 and TRBJ2-5; 10 bases fit TRBD2. Per germline, CDR1 MNHEY and CDR2 SVGAGI. The CDR3 is 15 amino acids. After removal of 5 bases from V and 1 base from J, the junction contained 4 bases not matched to a gene.

This clone has more than one count but fewer than ten. The gene calls are TRBV5-1 and TRBJ1-3; D call uncertain. Germline V gene lookup returns CDR1 SGHRS and CDR2 YFSETQ. The CDR3 length is 17 residues. V lost 4 bases, J lost 0 bases, and 17 bases lay in between. The CDR3, as DNA: TGCGCCAGCAGCCCCGACGCGCAGAAAGGCTCTGGAAACACCATATATTTT. Residues: CASSPDAQKGSGNTIYF.

The chain uses TRBV3-1 (or the pseudogene TRBV3-2) and TRBJ2-3; weak D call: TRBD2 (5 bases). The CDR3 has 12 amino acids. The germline V gene encodes CDR1 LGHDT and CDR2 YNNKEL (reference sequence). The germline V and J ends were trimmed by 1 base and 8 bases, with 7 bases remaining between them. The CDR3 loop is CASSQAAVTQYF. In DNA form, the CDR3 reads TGTGCCAGCAGCCAAGCAGCGGTTACGCAGTATTTT.

This chain joins TRBV30 and TRBJ2-7; D is uncertain. Germline values: CDR1 GTSNPN, CDR2 SVGIG (reference sequence). Trimming removed 1 base from V and 2 bases from J, with 18 bases in between. The CDR3 contains 16 residues. CDR3 protein: CAWSGYESSITYEQYF. CDR3 nucleotides: TGTGCCTGGAGTGGTTATGAGAGCTCTATTACCTACGAGCAGTACTTC.

J is TRBJ2-5 and V is TRBV9; D is unclear. V gave up 0 bases and J gave up 5 bases, with 8 bases separating them. Germline V gene data show CDR1 as SGDLS and CDR2 as YYNGEE. The CDR3 runs to 13 residues. The CDR3 region is CASSVGLPETQYF. The CDR3 coding sequence is TGTGCCAGCAGCGTAGGCCTTCCGGAGACCCAGTACTTC.

This clone has more than one count but fewer than ten. The gene calls are TRBV19 and TRBJ2-5; no clear D gene. V dropped 5 bases and J dropped 0 bases, with 4 bases sitting between them. In germline, CDR1 is LNHDA, CDR2 SQIVND (reference sequence). CDR3 length: 12 amino acids. CDR3 amino acids: CASSQYQETQYF. CDR3 coding DNA: TGTGCCAGTAGTCAGTACCAAGAGACCCAGTACTTC.

The rearrangement uses TRBV9 and TRBJ1-2; TRBD1 might be the D (6 bases). Germline-derived CDR1 and CDR2 are SGDLS and YYNGEE. Between the trimmed V and J ends, which lost 0 bases and 8 bases, there was a span of 11 bases. The CDR3 has 13 residues. The CDR3 DNA is TGTGCCAGCAGCGTAGTTCCAGGGGAGGGCTACACCTTC. Translating gives CASSVVPGEGYTF.

This sequence joins TRBV7-8 and TRBJ1-3; D ambiguous. This CDR3 is built from 15 residues. Trimming took 5 bases from V and 0 from J, leaving 11 bases between them. CDR1 and CDR2 from the germline V gene are SGHVS and FQNEAQ. The CDR3 DNA reads TGTGCCAGCAGCCGCCCAAAAAGCTCTGGAAACACCATATATTTT. This translates into CASSRPKSSGNTIYF.

The chain recombines TRBV18 with TRBJ1-1; D gene uncertain. Per germline, CDR1 KGHSH and CDR2 LQKENI. V lost 0 bases and J lost 0, with 8 bases in between. CDR3 length: 15 amino acids. The CDR3 DNA is TGTGCCAGCTCACCACCGCCCCTAATGAACACTGAAGCTTTCTTT. Its protein product is CASSPPPLMNTEAFF.

This clone is a singleton in its sample. The rearrangement joins TRBV29-1 to TRBJ1-4; D call uncertain. Germline CDR1 is SQVTM and CDR2 is ANQGSEA. The CDR3 sequence is 12 residues long. The V end was cut by 4 bases, the J end by 4 bases, with 7 bases between. CDR3 nucleotides: TGCAGCGTTGCCCAGGTTAATGAAAAACTGTTTTTT. This encodes CSVAQVNEKLFF.

The V and J genes are TRBV7-2 and TRBJ2-2, with 7 bases matching TRBD1. The J segment lost 5 bases and the V segment lost 10 bases, leaving 19 bases of the junction unmatched. This CDR3 region has 17 residues. The germline V gene encodes CDR1 SGHTA and CDR2 FQGNSA. The CDR3 DNA sequence: TGTGCCATTAGGGGGTGGTATCGACAGGGTAATACCGGGGAGCTGTTTTTT. As protein: CAIRGWYRQGNTGELFF.

J is TRBJ2-7 and V is TRBV7-2; a weak D match, TRBD1 (6 bases). The CDR3 consists of 14 residues. Germline CDR1 SGHTA, CDR2 FQGNSA. Trimming shortened V by 4 bases and J by 7 bases, and 17 bases separated the two germline ends. The CDR3 protein is CASSSDQGRREQYF. CDR3 coding DNA: TGTGCCAGCAGCTCAGACCAGGGGCGTAGGGAGCAGTACTTC. The whole variable domain, filled in from reference TRBV7-2 and TRBJ2-7, reads GAGVSQSPSNKVTEKGKDVELRCDPISGHTALYWYRQSLGQGLEFLIYFQGNSAPDKSGLPSDRFSAERTGGSVSTLTIQRTQQEDSAVYLCASSSDQGRREQYFGPGTRLTVT.

The J gene is TRBJ2-2, the V gene TRBV19, with D tentatively TRBD1 or TRBD2 (5 bases each). CDR3 length equals 16 residues. V dropped 7 bases and J dropped 2 bases, with 17 bases sitting between them. CDR1 and CDR2 from the germline V gene are LNHDA and SQIVND (reference sequence). The CDR3 coding sequence is TGTGCCAGTACGAATTGGGACGGACCTAACACCGGGGAGCTGTTTTTT. It codes for CASTNWDGPNTGELFF.

This chain joins TRBV3-1 (or the pseudogene TRBV3-2) and TRBJ2-5; a weak D match, TRBD1 (6 bases). Per the germline V gene, CDR1 is LGHDT and CDR2 is YNNKEL (reference sequence). This CDR3 contains 13 residues. Trimming stripped 4 bases from V and 5 bases from J, with 11 bases between. Here the CDR3 DNA reads TGTGCCAGCAGCCCCCCAGGGGTGGAGACCCAGTACTTC. Its translation is CASSPPGVETQYF.

The chain uses TRBV5-4 and TRBJ1-1, with D hard to call. V was pared by 3 bases and J by 0 bases, with 12 bases between. The CDR3 covers 15 residues. CDR1 is SGHNT and CDR2 is YYREEE in the germline V gene (reference sequence). The CDR3 DNA is TGTGCCAGCAGCTCACCAAAAACACTGAACACTGAAGCTTTCTTT. Its translation is CASSSPKTLNTEAFF.